This T cell receptor beta chain comes out of a study of CD8+ T cells in alopecia areata. RNA extraction was followed by reverse transcription into cDNA, which acted as the sequencing template. TCRdb keeps only in-frame clones here, not all; method: immunoSEQ multiplex PCR. The sample lists about 120,000 clones; about 51% were seen once. Study-wide results and limits: Compared with normal scalp, lesional scalp had higher clonality and more expanded CD8+ clones. The study found TCR sharing across patients less clear than in mice, possibly for HLA reasons.

Germline values: CDR1 MNHNY, CDR2 SVGAGI (reference sequence). This CDR3 comprises 14 residues. V lost 0 bases and J lost 4, with 9 bases in between. In alopecia areata patients, both lesional scalp punch biopsies and peripheral blood were collected. PBMCs, the starting material, were the source of sorted CD4+ and CD8+ T cells. Points on this clone: Antigen unknown.

Sequenced sample: NKG2D-low CD8+ T cells sorted from blood. The source is a human donor with alopecia areata. The chain links TRBV6-6 to TRBJ1-1; D is possibly TRBD1 (5 bases). CDR3 in DNA: TGTGCCAGCAGTTACTCAGGGGAGGGCACTGAAGCTTTCTTT. This sequence encodes CASSYSGEGTEAFF.